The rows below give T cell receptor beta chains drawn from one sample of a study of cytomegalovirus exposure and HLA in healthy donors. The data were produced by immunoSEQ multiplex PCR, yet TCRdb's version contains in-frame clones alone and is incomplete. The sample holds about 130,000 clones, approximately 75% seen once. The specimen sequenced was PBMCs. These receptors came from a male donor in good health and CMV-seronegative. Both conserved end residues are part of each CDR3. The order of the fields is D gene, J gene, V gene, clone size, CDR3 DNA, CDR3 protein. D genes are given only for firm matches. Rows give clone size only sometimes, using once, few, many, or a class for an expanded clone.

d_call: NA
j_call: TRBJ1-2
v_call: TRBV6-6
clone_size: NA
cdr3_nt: TGTGCCAGCAGTTACTCGACTGCGCGATTCTATGGCTACACCTTC
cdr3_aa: CASSYSTARFYGYTF

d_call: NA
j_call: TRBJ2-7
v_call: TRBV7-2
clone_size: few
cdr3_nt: TGTGCCAGCAGCTTAGCGTTGACTCCTGACTACGAGCAGTACTTC
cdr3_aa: CASSLALTPDYEQYF

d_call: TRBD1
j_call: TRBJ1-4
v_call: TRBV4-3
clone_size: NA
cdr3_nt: TGCGCCAGCAGCCAACCCGGGACAGGGAAGGGAGAAAAACTGTTTTTT
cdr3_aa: CASSQPGTGKGEKLFF

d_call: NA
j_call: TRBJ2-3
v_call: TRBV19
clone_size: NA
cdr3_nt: TGTGCCAGTAGTACGACTGTGGATACGCAGTATTTT
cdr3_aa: CASSTTVDTQYF

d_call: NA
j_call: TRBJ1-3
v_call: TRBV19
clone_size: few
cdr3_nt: TGTGCCAGCAACGCCCCAGGGGACCGAAACACCATATATTTT
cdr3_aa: CASNAPGDRNTIYF

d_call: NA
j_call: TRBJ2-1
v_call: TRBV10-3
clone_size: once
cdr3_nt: TGTGCCATCAGTGAGTCGGCTAGCGCTGAGCAGTTCTTC
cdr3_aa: CAISESASAEQFF

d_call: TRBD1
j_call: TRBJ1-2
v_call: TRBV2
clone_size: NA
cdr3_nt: TGTGCCAGCGTACTGACAGGGTTAGGCTACACCTTC
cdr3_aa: CASVLTGLGYTF

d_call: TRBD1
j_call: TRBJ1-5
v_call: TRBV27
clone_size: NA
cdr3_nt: TGTGCCAGCAGTTTAGACAGGGTTGCGCCCCAGCATTTT
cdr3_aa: CASSLDRVAPQHF

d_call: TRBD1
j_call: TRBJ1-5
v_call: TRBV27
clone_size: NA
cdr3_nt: TGTGCCAGCAGCCCCAGGGGGCGCAGCAATCAGCCCCAGCATTTT
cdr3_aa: CASSPRGRSNQPQHF

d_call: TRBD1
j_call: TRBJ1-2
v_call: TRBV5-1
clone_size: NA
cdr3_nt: TGCGCCAGCAGCCCAGGGACAGATAGGTCCTATGGCTACACCTTC
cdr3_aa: CASSPGTDRSYGYTF

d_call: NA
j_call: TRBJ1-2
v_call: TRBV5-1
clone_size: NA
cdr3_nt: TGCGCCAGCAGCTTGGAACGACAGTATGGCTACACCTTC
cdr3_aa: CASSLERQYGYTF

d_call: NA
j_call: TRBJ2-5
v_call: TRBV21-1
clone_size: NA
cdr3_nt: TGTGCCAGCAGCAGGAGGACGCCAAAAGAGACCCAGTACTTC
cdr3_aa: CASSRRTPKETQYF

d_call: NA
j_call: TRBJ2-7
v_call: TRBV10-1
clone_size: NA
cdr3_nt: TGCGCCAGCAGTGAGATTCGGAGGGCACGGTACGAGCAGTACTTC
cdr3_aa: CASSEIRRARYEQYF